A single sample is the source of the 5 T cell receptor beta chains below, sequenced in a study of blood T cells in healthy people across ages. The second PCR ran about 6 to 12 cycles with a sample-barcoded 5' primer and J-beta primers. One entry per CDR3 protein results from TCRdb running MiXCR on the 5' RACE reads. The data show 550,000 to 600,000 distinct CDR3 sequences, less than 60% seen once. The sequencing sample was made of blood. The receptors were sampled from a man older than 75 in good health.

V usage is TRBV7-2 and J usage is TRBJ2-7, with D possibly TRBD1 on 5 matching bases. Germline V gene data show CDR1 as SGHTA and CDR2 as FQGNSA. V was clipped by 7 bases and J by 5 bases, with 18 bases between them. The length of the CDR3 is 14 residues. CDR3 nucleotides: TGTGCCAGCACCCTTAGGTGGGGCCGGGACGAGCAGTACTTC. Its translation is CASTLRWGRDEQYF.

Regarding this clonotype: Possible read error: a much larger clone is one base away. The chain employs TRBV6-5 and TRBJ1-1; TRBD1 might be the D (5 bases). The V gene lost 4 bases and the J gene lost 7 bases, with 13 bases spanning the gap. Per germline, CDR1 MNHEY and CDR2 SVGAGI. This CDR3 comprises 13 residues. The CDR3 DNA is TGTGCCAGCAGTTTGGCGGGGGGACTTGAAGCTTTCTTT. Translation gives CASSLAGGLEAFF.

Regarding this clonotype: A read error is possible here, since a much larger clone lies one base away. The chain is built from TRBV7-9 and TRBJ2-7, with D perhaps TRBD1 (6 bases). Germline loops: CDR1 SEHNR, CDR2 FQNEAQ (reference sequence). The length of the CDR3 is 14 residues. The V and J ends lost 5 bases and 6 bases respectively, with 17 bases between them. The CDR3 coding sequence is TGTGCCAGCAGCGGAACAAGGAAAGGGGGCGAGCAGTACTTC. Encoded protein: CASSGTRKGGEQYF.

This clonotype was counted only a few times. The V call is TRBV7-2, the J call TRBJ2-5; no clear D. V was shortened by 1 base and J by 2 bases, with 8 bases between the two germline ends. Germline V lookup: CDR1 SGHTA, CDR2 FQGNSA. The CDR3 is made up of 14 amino acids. CDR3 DNA sequence: TGTGCCAGCAGCTTAGAGCTGGTTCAAGAGACCCAGTACTTC. It translates to CASSLELVQETQYF.

The chain links TRBV2 to TRBJ2-7; D remains ambiguous. CDR1 is SNHLY and CDR2 is FYNNEI in the germline V gene. The germline V and J ends were trimmed by 8 bases and 3 bases, with 8 bases remaining between them. CDR3 length equals 11 residues. The CDR3 here is CASLDDYEQYF. CDR3 nucleotides: TGTGCCAGCCTGGACGACTACGAGCAGTACTTC.